Following are 8 T cell receptor beta chains from one sample sequenced in a study of regulatory T cells in long-lasting Graves disease. Noted time point: newly diagnosed GD, antithyroid drugs for less than 3 months. PBMC RNA was the source of the TCR library. Arm-PCR with iRepertoire HTBI primers amplified the CDR3 regions for these TCR beta libraries. TCRdb analysed the multiplex PCR reads with MiXCR anew, one entry per CDR3 protein. The sample yields under 250,000 distinct CDR3 sequences, around 20% seen once. The sample in question was peripheral blood mononuclear cells (PBMCs), obtained at new diagnosis, from a patient treated with antithyroid drugs. These receptors were obtained from a female donor with Graves disease.

In its sample, this clonotype was seen a few times. The J gene is TRBJ2-6, the V gene TRBV28; D unresolved. Germline V gene data show CDR1 as MDHEN and CDR2 as SYDVKM. This CDR3 region has 13 residues. V was trimmed by 3 bases and J by 1 base, leaving 1 base between them. CDR3 region: CASSFSGANVLTF. For the CDR3, the DNA is TGTGCCAGCAGTTTTTCTGGGGCCAACGTCCTGACTTTC.

This clonotype was detected many times. The chain uses TRBV15 and TRBJ1-5; D might be TRBD1 (6 bases). The V end was cut by 0 bases, the J end by 3 bases, with 9 bases between. CDR1 is LNHNV, CDR2 YYDKDF, per germline (reference sequence). The CDR3 sequence is 15 residues long. The CDR3 nucleotides read TGTGCCACCAGCAGAGATGGGGGGCCCAATCAGCCCCAGCATTTT. Translated, it gives CATSRDGGPNQPQHF.

In its sample, this clonotype was seen many times. V gene TRBV4-3 combines with J gene TRBJ1-5; D unresolved. V gave up 0 bases and J gave up 5 bases, with 8 bases separating them. Germline V lookup: CDR1 LGHNA, CDR2 YSLEER. This CDR3 has 14 amino acids. CDR3 coding DNA: TGCGCCAGCAGCCAAGACAGGACCTATCAGCCCCAGCATTTT. Translating it yields CASSQDRTYQPQHF.

The V gene is TRBV9, the J gene TRBJ1-5; D unresolved. Germline CDR1 and CDR2: SGDLS and YYNGEE. V lost 0 bases to trimming and J lost 1 base, with 5 bases between them. The CDR3 is 14 residues long. The CDR3 bases are TGTGCCAGCAGCGTAGGTGGAAGCAATCAGCCCCAGCATTTT. Protein product: CASSVGGSNQPQHF.

Many counts were recorded for this clonotype. The chain links TRBV7-9 to TRBJ2-5; 7 nucleotides align to TRBD1. Germline trimming cut 5 bases from V and 5 bases from J; bases unmatched to any gene: 11. This CDR3 contains 15 residues. Germline V gives CDR1 SEHNR, CDR2 FQNEAQ (reference sequence). This CDR3 reads CASSTTRQGGETQYF. CDR3 DNA: TGTGCCAGCAGCACCACTCGACAGGGTGGGGAGACCCAGTACTTC.

The table lists this clonotype with many counts. This rearrangement joins TRBV2 to TRBJ2-7; D is undetermined. CDR3 size: 12 residues. The germline V gene encodes CDR1 SNHLY and CDR2 FYNNEI. V was shortened by 3 bases and J by 3 bases, with 6 bases between the two germline ends. The chain's CDR3 is CASSDPVYEQYF. In DNA form, the CDR3 reads TGTGCCAGCAGTGATCCAGTCTACGAGCAGTACTTC.

The rearrangement joins TRBV28 to TRBJ2-3, with TRBD1 matching over 9 bases. The CDR3 is made up of 15 amino acids. CDR1 is MDHEN and CDR2 is SYDVKM in the germline V gene. Unmatched junction bases numbered 14, after V lost 5 bases and J lost 11 bases. The CDR3 loop is CASSQQGAPRLKQYF. CDR3 DNA: TGTGCCAGCAGTCAACAGGGGGCCCCAAGGTTGAAGCAGTATTTT.

As regards this clonotype: Because it lacks the conserved phenylalanine or tryptophan at the end, this CDR3 is likely a read error. The chain employs TRBV6-4 and TRBJ1-2, with D possibly TRBD1 on 5 matching bases. The CDR3 has 13 amino acids. Germline CDR1 is MRHNA and CDR2 is SNTAGT. The CDR3 DNA sequence: TGTGCCAGCAGTTACTCAGGGTGGTATGGCTACACCCTC. It encodes CASSYSGWYGYTL.